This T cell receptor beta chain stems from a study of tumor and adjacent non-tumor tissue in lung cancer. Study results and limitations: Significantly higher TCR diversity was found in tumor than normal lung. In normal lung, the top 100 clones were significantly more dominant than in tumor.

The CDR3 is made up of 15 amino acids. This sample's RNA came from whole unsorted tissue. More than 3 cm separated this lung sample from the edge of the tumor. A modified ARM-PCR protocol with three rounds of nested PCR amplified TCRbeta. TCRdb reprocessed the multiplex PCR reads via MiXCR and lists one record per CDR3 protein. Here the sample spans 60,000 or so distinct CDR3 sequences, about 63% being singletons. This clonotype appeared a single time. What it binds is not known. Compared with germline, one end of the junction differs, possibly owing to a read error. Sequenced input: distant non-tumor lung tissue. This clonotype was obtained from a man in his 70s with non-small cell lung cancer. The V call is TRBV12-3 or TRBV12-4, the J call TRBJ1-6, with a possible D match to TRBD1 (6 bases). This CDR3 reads CASSVVSQGLSPLHF. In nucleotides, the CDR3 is TGTGCTAGCAGCGTAGTATCGCAGGGGCTATCACCCCTCCACTTT.